Below, one TCR beta chain is given with its context. Study processing details: Amplification of reference gene primers provided the estimated nucleated cell counts. Method: immunoSEQ multiplex PCR; TCRdb's copy keeps in-frame clones and lacks some. V and J calls and clone size are copied from that table; D and trimming were computed from the DNA. The top ten hold approximately 10% of the sample, which has about 190,000 clones, approximately 82% seen once. The data stem from a study of blood T cell repertoires in COVID-19. Looking at the study overall: Samples of COVID-19 (acute and convalescent) were obtained from the United States, Italy and Spain.

The sample consisted of peripheral blood. The TCR comes from a woman older than 75 with active or convalescent COVID-19.

The CDR3 coding sequence is TGTGCCAGCAGTGAATTTAATAGCGGGGGGAGCGGGGAGCTGTTTTTT. Its protein is CASSEFNSGGSGELFF. This chain joins TRBV6-1 and TRBJ2-2, with TRBD2 identical over 10 bases. The CDR3 sequence is 16 residues long. Germline V CDR1 and CDR2: MNHNS, SASEGT. After removal of 2 bases from V and 7 bases from J, the junction contained 7 bases not matched to a gene.